These 24 T cell receptor beta chains share one sample of origin, sequenced in a study of blood T cell repertoires in COVID-19 (TCRdb year 2020). Libraries came from the immunoSEQ multiplex PCR assay. TCRdb re-hosts the immuneACCESS table, in-frame sequences only. Its copies lack some clones; in the studies checked, an unresolved V gene accounts for under half of them, and the cause for the rest is not known. This sample lists over 60,000 clones; roughly 89% were detected once. The ten largest clones add up to approximately 8.9% of the sample. Sequences were obtained from peripheral blood. The receptors shown here come from an elderly man with acute or convalescent COVID-19.

J is TRBJ2-1 and V is TRBV5-1; perhaps TRBD1 as D (6 bases). Germline loops: CDR1 SGHRS, CDR2 YFSETQ. CDR3 size: 15 residues. V was pared by 0 bases and J by 8 bases, with 15 bases between. The CDR3 region has the DNA TGCGCCAGCAGCTTGGGCGGAAAGAGGACAGATGAGCAGTTCTTC. It specifies CASSLGGKRTDEQFF.

The V and J genes are TRBV7-6 and TRBJ2-1; D unresolved. Looked up from germline, CDR1 is SGHVS and CDR2 is FNYEAQ. V was clipped by 2 bases and J by 4 bases, with 6 bases between them. The CDR3 is 13 residues long. CDR3 in DNA: TGTGCCAGCAGCTTAAACGGGTACAATGAGCAGTTCTTC. This gives the protein CASSLNGYNEQFF.

The V call is TRBV6-5, the J call TRBJ1-5; 8 bases align to TRBD1. CDR1 MNHEY and CDR2 SVGAGI come from the germline V gene. V shed 6 bases and J 11 bases; nucleotides not matched to a gene: 12. This CDR3 is built from 14 residues. The CDR3 DNA is TGTGCCAGCAGGGCCGGGACAGGTAGTATGTCCCAGCATTTT. Translation gives CASRAGTGSMSQHF.

This clone came up a few times. The chain couples TRBV28 to TRBJ2-7, with 9 bases lining up with TRBD1. The ends lost 10 bases at V and 0 bases at J; junction bases unmatched: 7. Looked up from germline, CDR1 is MDHEN and CDR2 is SYDVKM. CDR3 size: 14 residues. CDR3 protein: CATLRTGDSYEQYF. The DNA for the CDR3 is TGTGCCACCCTTCGGACAGGGGACTCCTACGAGCAGTACTTC.

A single count supports this clone. The chain recombines TRBV6-5 with TRBJ2-5, with TRBD1 matching 7 bases. Unmatched junction bases numbered 4, after V lost 3 bases and J lost 0 bases. The germline V gene encodes CDR1 MNHEY and CDR2 SVGAGI. This CDR3 has 15 residues. The CDR3 sequence: CASSYDRVYQETQYF. The DNA of the CDR3 is TGTGCCAGCAGTTATGACAGGGTGTACCAAGAGACCCAGTACTTC.

This chain connects TRBV29-1 to TRBJ2-3, with a weak D call TRBD2 (6 bases). This CDR3 is 12 amino acids long. The V end lost 4 bases, the J end lost 4 bases, and 9 bases lay between the germline ends. CDR1 and CDR2 (germline): SQVTM, ANQGSEA. The CDR3 protein is CSVGGAADTQYF. CDR3 in DNA: TGCAGCGTTGGCGGGGCGGCAGATACGCAGTATTTT.

This rearrangement joins TRBV19 to TRBJ1-3; D might be TRBD1 (6 bases). V shed 6 bases and J shed 4 bases, with 13 bases lying between them. The length of the CDR3 is 14 residues. In germline, CDR1 is LNHDA, CDR2 SQIVND (reference sequence). CDR3 amino acids: CASSWTEMGNTIYF. Written as DNA, the CDR3 is TGTGCCAGTAGCTGGACAGAAATGGGAAACACCATATATTTT.

The J gene is TRBJ1-2, the V gene TRBV30; TRBD1 matches at 11 bases. Germline CDR1 GTSNPN, CDR2 SVGIG (reference sequence). The junction had 6 bases not matched to a gene; V was cut back by 8 bases and J by 4 bases. This CDR3 contains 13 residues. The CDR3: CARGDRGFYGYTF. The CDR3 nucleotides read TGTGCCCGGGGGGACAGGGGGTTCTATGGCTACACCTTC.

V and J are TRBV18 and TRBJ1-1, with 7 bases that match TRBD1. The germline CDR1 and CDR2 sequences are KGHSH and LQKENI. This CDR3 comprises 14 residues. V trimming: 2 bases; J trimming: 5 bases; junction bases outside the gene matches: 5. The CDR3 DNA is TGTGCCAGCTCACCAGGACCGACAGGGACTGAAGCTTTCTTT. It translates to CASSPGPTGTEAFF.

The chain has TRBV29-1 and TRBJ2-3, with D hard to call. Trimming cost V 0 bases and J 10 bases, with 11 bases left between them. CDR1 SQVTM and CDR2 ANQGSEA come from the germline V gene. The length of the CDR3 is 12 residues. The CDR3 DNA follows: TGCAGCGTTGAAGATCCCCCGTCGGCGCAGTATTTT. Amino acids: CSVEDPPSAQYF.

This rearrangement joins TRBV14 to TRBJ1-2; 8 nucleotides agree with TRBD1. Germline V gene data show CDR1 as SGHDN and CDR2 as FVKESK. Germline trimming cut 8 bases from V and 3 bases from J; bases unmatched to any gene: 5. The CDR3 runs to 13 residues. The CDR3 loop is CASRATGDYGYTF. CDR3 nucleotide sequence: TGTGCCAGCCGCGCGACAGGGGACTATGGCTACACCTTC.

V usage is TRBV6-5 and J usage is TRBJ2-1; 10 bases map to TRBD2. The V gene's germline CDR1 is MNHEY and CDR2 SVGAGI. The CDR3 length is 14 residues. The junction had 7 bases not matched to a gene; V was cut back by 2 bases and J by 12 bases. CDR3 bases: TGTGCCAGCAGTTACGAGCGGGGGGGCCGCGGGCAGTTCTTC. Translation: CASSYERGGRGQFF.

As regards this clone: The identical CDR3 is also encoded by other nucleotide sequences in the sample. The V and J genes are TRBV3-1 (or the pseudogene TRBV3-2) and TRBJ1-6; TRBD1 matches 7 bases. The CDR3 is made up of 14 amino acids. The J segment lost 7 bases and the V segment lost 1 base, leaving 1 base of the junction unmatched. Germline assignment: CDR1 LGHDT and CDR2 YNNKEL (reference sequence). In DNA form, the CDR3 reads TGTGCCAGCAGCCAAGCACAGGGGAATTCACCCCTCCACTTT. This translates into CASSQAQGNSPLHF.

The rearrangement links TRBV19 to TRBJ1-2, with no clear D. This CDR3 has 15 amino acids. Germline CDR1 LNHDA, CDR2 SQIVND (reference sequence). Trimming took 3 bases from V and 2 from J, leaving 13 bases between them. CDR3 loop: CASSMRKTGNYGYTF. The CDR3 region has the DNA TGTGCCAGTAGTATGAGGAAAACGGGGAACTATGGCTACACCTTC.

The chain has TRBV5-4 and TRBJ1-2; 8 nucleotides align to TRBD1. This CDR3 spans 14 amino acids. With V trimmed by 4 bases and J by 7 bases, 9 bases remained unmatched. Per the germline V gene, CDR1 is SGHNT and CDR2 is YYREEE (reference sequence). The CDR3 DNA sequence: TGTGCCAGCAGCCCGACAGGGGAGCACGGTGGCTACACCTTC. Translated, it gives CASSPTGEHGGYTF. Full variable domain (missing parts from reference TRBV5-4 and TRBJ1-2): ETGVTQSPTHLIKTRGQQVTLRCSSQSGHNTVSWYQQALGQGPQFIFQYYREEENGRGNFPPRFSGLQFPNYSSELNVNALELDDSALYLCASSPTGEHGGYTFGSGTRLTVV.

This clone was counted only a few times. This sequence joins TRBV18 and TRBJ1-1, with 9 bases that match TRBD1. The germline gives CDR1 KGHSH, CDR2 LQKENI. Trimming removed 2 bases from V and 4 bases from J; junction bases left unmatched: 5. The CDR3 sequence is 15 residues long. As DNA, the CDR3 is TGTGCCAGCTCACCAGCCGGACAGGGGAGCACTGAAGCTTTCTTT. This encodes CASSPAGQGSTEAFF.

Only one count was recorded for this clone. V is TRBV6-2 or TRBV6-3 and J is TRBJ2-3, with D uncertain. Trimming stripped 5 bases from V and 5 bases from J, with 8 bases between. From germline, CDR1 is MNHEY and CDR2 SVGEGT. This CDR3 region has 12 residues. In nucleotides, the CDR3 is TGTGCCAGCAGTCTCTCTGTAGATACGCAGTATTTT. Protein: CASSLSVDTQYF.

This chain links TRBV27 with TRBJ2-5; 7 bases agree with TRBD2. Trimming at V came to 6 bases and at J to 5 bases, leaving 6 bases not matched to a gene. CDR1 and CDR2 from the germline V gene are MNHEY and SMNVEV (reference sequence). The CDR3 has 13 amino acids. The CDR3 spells CASRMREMETQYF. The CDR3 DNA is TGTGCCAGCAGGATGCGGGAGATGGAGACCCAGTACTTC.

This clone was recorded a few times. The chain links TRBV10-3 to TRBJ1-6, with D tentatively TRBD1 (5 bases). Trimming removed 6 bases from V and 16 bases from J, with 19 bases in between. The CDR3 has 13 residues. Germline values: CDR1 ENHRY, CDR2 SYGVKD. The CDR3 DNA follows: TGTGCCATCAGCCGGGACGGGACTGAAAAGCTCCACTTT. Translating it yields CAISRDGTEKLHF.

The rearrangement links TRBV6-5 to TRBJ2-3; 12 bases are shared with TRBD2. J gave up 3 bases and V 6 bases, and 4 bases lay outside the gene matches. This CDR3 region has 15 residues. Germline CDR1 and CDR2: MNHEY and SVGAGI. This CDR3 reads CASRAGTSGTDTQYF. CDR3 nucleotides: TGTGCCAGCAGAGCGGGGACTAGCGGGACAGATACGCAGTATTTT.

This sequence joins TRBV9 and TRBJ2-1; TRBD1 is a possible D gene (6 bases). CDR3 size: 13 residues. Germline V CDR1 and CDR2: SGDLS, YYNGEE. V gave up 5 bases and J gave up 8 bases, with 14 bases separating them. CDR3 nucleotides: TGTGCCAGCAGGAGGGGCTCAGGGGATGAGCAGTTCTTC. Encoded protein: CASRRGSGDEQFF.

On this clone itself: The junction and the germline gene differ at one end; a read error may be behind it. The chain uses TRBV6-1 and TRBJ1-2, with D possibly being TRBD1 (6 bases). The germline CDR1 and CDR2 sequences are MNHNS and SASEGT. The CDR3 runs to 16 residues. CDR3 DNA sequence: TGTGCCAGCAGCGAAGGGGGGGGTCCTTCTAACTATGGCTACACCTTC. Amino acids: CASSEGGGPSNYGYTF.

The CDR3 DNA reads as TGTGCCATCAGTGACGGTAGGGGGGGAGGGGCGAATGAGCAGTTCTTC. Translating it yields CAISDGRGGGANEQFF. This chain uses TRBV10-3 with TRBJ2-1; a weak D match, TRBD2 (7 bases). The CDR3 runs to 16 residues. CDR1 and CDR2 (germline): ENHRY, SYGVKD. V dropped 3 bases and J dropped 7 bases, with 19 bases sitting between them.

Only one count was recorded for this clone. The chain links TRBV3-1 (or the pseudogene TRBV3-2) to TRBJ2-1; TRBD1 aligns across 8 bases. V lost 2 bases to trimming and J lost 5 bases; unmatched junction nucleotides: 5. CDR3 size: 15 residues. Germline V gene sequence: CDR1 LGHDT, CDR2 YNNKEL (reference sequence). The CDR3 is CASSQRTGSDNEQFF. The DNA for the CDR3 is TGTGCCAGCAGCCAACGGACAGGGTCCGACAATGAGCAGTTCTTC.